This T cell receptor (beta chain) was sequenced in a study of T cell responses to AZD1222 COVID-19 vaccine. Looked up from germline, CDR1 is MNHEY and CDR2 is SVGEGT. Trimming cost V 2 bases and J 8 bases, with 13 bases left between them. CDR3 length equals 15 residues. Some clones are missing from TCRdb's copy, which holds only in-frame ones; the method was immunoSEQ multiplex PCR. The data hold about 67,000 clones, with around 82% observed a single time. J is TRBJ1-6 and V is TRBV6-2 or TRBV6-3; a possible D gene is TRBD1 (5 bases). This clonotype was sampled from an adult who received the AZD1222 COVID-19 vaccine. Sequenced material: peripheral blood, taken 28 days after the second AZD1222 dose. CDR3 sequence reads: CASSYRAGRDSPLHF. DNA of the CDR3: TGTGCCAGCAGTTACCGCGCAGGGCGGGATTCACCCCTCCACTTT.